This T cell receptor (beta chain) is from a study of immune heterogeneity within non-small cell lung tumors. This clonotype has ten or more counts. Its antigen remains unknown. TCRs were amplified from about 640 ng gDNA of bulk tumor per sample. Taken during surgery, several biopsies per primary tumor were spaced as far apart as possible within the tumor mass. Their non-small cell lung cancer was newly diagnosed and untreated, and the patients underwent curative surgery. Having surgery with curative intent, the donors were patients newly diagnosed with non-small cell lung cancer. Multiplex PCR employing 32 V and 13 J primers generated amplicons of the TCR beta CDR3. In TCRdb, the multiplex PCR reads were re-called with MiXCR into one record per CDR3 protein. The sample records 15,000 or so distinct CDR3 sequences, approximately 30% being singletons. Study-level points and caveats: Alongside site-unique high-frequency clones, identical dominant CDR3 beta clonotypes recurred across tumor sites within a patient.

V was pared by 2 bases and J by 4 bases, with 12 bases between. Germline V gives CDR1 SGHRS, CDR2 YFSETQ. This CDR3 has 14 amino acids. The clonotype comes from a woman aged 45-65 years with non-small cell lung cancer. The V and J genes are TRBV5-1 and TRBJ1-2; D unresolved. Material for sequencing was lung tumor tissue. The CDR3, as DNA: TGCGCCAGCAGCTTTGGCAGATCTCTCTATGGCTACACCTTC. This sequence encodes CASSFGRSLYGYTF.